This entry lists 32 T cell receptor beta chains sequenced from one sample in a study of blood T cell repertoires in COVID-19. Sequencing used immunoSEQ multiplex PCR; TCRdb keeps in-frame clones, though not all of them. The table lists approximately 180,000 clones, more than 80% of them singletons. Material: peripheral blood. The receptors here all came from a man aged 45-65 years with acute or convalescent COVID-19.

This chain joins TRBV6-2 or TRBV6-3 and TRBJ1-6; 8 nucleotides agree with TRBD1. The germline V gene has CDR1 MNHEY and CDR2 SVGEGT. The CDR3 consists of 16 residues. V lost 2 bases, J lost 7 bases, and 7 bases stayed unmatched. CDR3 bases: TGTGCCAGCAGTTACGGTCGGACAGGGCGAAATTCACCCCTCCACTTT. Translation gives CASSYGRTGRNSPLHF.

Worth noting for this clone: Other DNA sequences of this sample code for an identical CDR3. The chain recombines TRBV2 with TRBJ1-5, with D maybe TRBD1 (6 bases). V lost 8 bases, J lost 5 bases, and 10 bases lay in between. Per the germline V gene, CDR1 is SNHLY and CDR2 is FYNNEI. The CDR3 contains 12 residues. The CDR3: CASSAGDQPQHF. The CDR3 DNA follows: TGTGCCAGCTCCGCAGGGGATCAGCCCCAGCATTTT.

Worth noting for this clone: Relative to the germline gene, one junction end is altered; a read error may explain this. This chain joins TRBV11-2 and TRBJ2-3, with 13 bases lining up with TRBD2. CDR1 and CDR2 (germline): SGHAT, FQNNGV. The CDR3 consists of 17 residues. Here the CDR3 DNA reads TGTGCCAGCAGTTTAGGGACTAGCGGGGCCCTGGGGGTTACGCAGTATTTT. Amino acids: CASSLGTSGALGVTQYF.

The chain links TRBV12-3 or TRBV12-4 to TRBJ2-1, with no clear D. CDR3 size: 11 residues. The V end was cut by 7 bases, the J end by 7 bases, with 8 bases between. This CDR3 reads CASNIRNEQFF. CDR3 DNA sequence: TGTGCCAGCAATATTCGGAATGAGCAGTTCTTC.

The J gene is TRBJ2-7, the V gene TRBV5-1; 8 positions match TRBD1. This CDR3 region has 14 residues. The germline V gene encodes CDR1 SGHRS and CDR2 YFSETQ. With V trimmed by 3 bases and J by 5 bases, 7 bases remained unmatched. CDR3 loop: CASSSGQGEDEQYF. The DNA of the CDR3 is TGCGCCAGCAGCTCTGGACAGGGTGAGGACGAGCAGTACTTC.

The chain has TRBV9 and TRBJ2-3; the D gene is possibly TRBD2 (7 bases). Trimming took 0 bases from V and 5 from J, leaving 13 bases between them. Germline lookup yields CDR1 SGDLS and CDR2 YYNGEE. The CDR3 sequence is 15 residues long. This chain's CDR3 is CASSVEAGALDTQYF. The CDR3 nucleotides are TGTGCCAGCAGCGTAGAGGCGGGGGCCCTAGATACGCAGTATTTT.

This rearrangement joins TRBV4-3 to TRBJ1-2; 9 bases line up with TRBD1. Germline trimming cut 3 bases from V and 2 bases from J; bases unmatched to any gene: 4. This CDR3 contains 15 residues. Per the germline V gene, CDR1 is LGHNA and CDR2 is YSLEER. The CDR3 sequence is CASSHAGTGNYGYTF. CDR3 DNA sequence: TGCGCCAGCAGCCATGCCGGGACAGGGAACTATGGCTACACCTTC.

This clone was picked up a small number of times. The chain couples TRBV18 to TRBJ1-2, with 7 bases aligning to TRBD1. The CDR3 totals 13 residues. The V gene end was trimmed by 5 bases and the J gene end by 8 bases; junction bases not matched to a gene: 8. The germline V gene encodes CDR1 KGHSH and CDR2 LQKENI. The CDR3: CASSSTGDQGYTF. The CDR3 DNA is TGTGCCAGCTCATCTACAGGGGATCAGGGCTACACCTTC.

The genes are TRBV29-1 and TRBJ2-7; 8 bases are a match to TRBD2. CDR3 length equals 14 residues. The trim removed 5 bases at V and 0 bases at J, leaving 6 bases unmatched. CDR1 and CDR2 from the germline V gene are SQVTM and ANQGSEA. The CDR3 nucleotides read TGCAGCGTTAGGAGCGGGAGAAGCTCCTACGAGCAGTACTTC. Translated, it gives CSVRSGRSSYEQYF.

CDR3 nucleotides: TGTGCCAGCAAATACGAGGTCGGGGCCAACGTCCTGACTTTC. It encodes CASKYEVGANVLTF. This rearrangement joins TRBV27 to TRBJ2-6, with no clear D. CDR3 size: 14 residues. In germline, CDR1 is MNHEY, CDR2 SMNVEV (reference sequence). Deletions cut 7 bases from V and 4 bases from J, with 11 bases between.

The chain is built from TRBV28 and TRBJ1-1; 7 bases agree with TRBD1. CDR1 and CDR2 (germline): MDHEN, SYDVKM. This CDR3 has 16 amino acids. Unmatched junction bases numbered 7, after V lost 2 bases and J lost 1 base. The CDR3 region has the DNA TGTGCCAGCAGTTTAGAAGGGGGCGCGGGGAACACTGAAGCTTTCTTT. Translating gives CASSLEGGAGNTEAFF.

The rearrangement uses TRBV5-8 and TRBJ2-1, with D perhaps TRBD2 (6 bases). Germline assignment: CDR1 SGHTS and CDR2 YDEGEE. The ends were cut back, 2 bases at V and 9 bases at J, with 12 bases in the middle. This CDR3 has 13 residues. In DNA, the CDR3 is TGTGCCAGCAGCTTTAGGAGGGGAGGTGAGCAGTTCTTC. Translating it yields CASSFRRGGEQFF.

The chain has TRBV7-9 and TRBJ2-5; the match to TRBD2 covers 7 bases. V was clipped by 5 bases and J by 4 bases; unmatched bases: 10. Looked up from germline, CDR1 is SEHNR and CDR2 is FQNEAQ (reference sequence). This CDR3 spans 15 amino acids. CDR3: CASSPRGLMGETQYF. The CDR3 coding sequence is TGTGCCAGCAGCCCGCGGGGACTAATGGGAGAGACCCAGTACTTC.

V usage is TRBV7-9 and J usage is TRBJ1-6, with D uncertain. This CDR3 has 16 residues. From germline, CDR1 is SEHNR and CDR2 FQNEAQ (reference sequence). Trimming took off 3 bases at V and 7 bases at J, with 16 bases between the two ends. CDR3 amino acids: CASSFMWVTTNSPLHF. The DNA for the CDR3 is TGTGCCAGCAGCTTTATGTGGGTGACTACGAATTCACCCCTCCACTTT.

The V call is TRBV30, the J call TRBJ2-7, with D tentatively TRBD1 (5 bases). Germline assignment: CDR1 GTSNPN and CDR2 SVGIG (reference sequence). The CDR3 consists of 13 residues. V lost 3 bases and J 9 bases, leaving 18 bases between the germline ends. The CDR3 nucleotides read TGTGCCTGGAGCGCAACAGGTTTAAATGGGCAGTACTTC. This translates into CAWSATGLNGQYF.

The rearrangement joins TRBV6-5 to TRBJ2-3, with 8 bases that match TRBD2. J gave up 4 bases and V 4 bases, and 10 bases lay outside the gene matches. Per the germline V gene, CDR1 is MNHEY and CDR2 is SVGAGI. The CDR3 contains 16 residues. The CDR3 protein is CASSSPAGAGPDTQYF. The CDR3 DNA reads TGTGCCAGCAGTTCCCCAGCGGGGGCTGGCCCAGATACGCAGTATTTT.

This clone was detected only a few times. This chain joins TRBV29-1 and TRBJ1-4; D remains unclear. Germline loops: CDR1 SQVTM, CDR2 ANQGSEA. The CDR3 consists of 14 residues. Trimming removed 3 bases from V and 4 bases from J, with 12 bases in between. The CDR3, as DNA: TGCAGCGTTGAGGGAGGGCGCGATAATGAAAAACTGTTTTTT. Translation gives CSVEGGRDNEKLFF.

V is TRBV29-1 and J is TRBJ1-2, with 10 bases matching TRBD1. This CDR3 has 13 amino acids. Germline CDR1 SQVTM, CDR2 ANQGSEA. After removal of 8 bases from V and 4 bases from J, the junction contained 7 bases not matched to a gene. Written as DNA, the CDR3 is TGCAGCAGCACGGACAGGGGGGTCTATGGCTACACCTTC. It encodes CSSTDRGVYGYTF.

The chain joins TRBV7-3 to TRBJ2-3, with 10 positions matching TRBD1. Trimming cost V 4 bases and J 4 bases; bases outside gene matches: 2. Germline loops: CDR1 SGHTA, CDR2 FQGTGA. The CDR3 runs to 14 residues. Here the CDR3 reads CASSSGQGSDTQYF. CDR3 coding DNA: TGTGCCAGCAGCTCGGGACAGGGGTCAGATACGCAGTATTTT.

The V call is TRBV19, the J call TRBJ2-1; 7 bases line up with TRBD1. CDR3 size: 14 residues. Germline V gene sequence: CDR1 LNHDA, CDR2 SQIVND (reference sequence). Unmatched junction bases numbered 10, after V lost 5 bases and J lost 9 bases. The CDR3 is CASSVYRGMGEQFF. CDR3 coding DNA: TGTGCCAGTAGTGTTTACAGGGGAATGGGTGAGCAGTTCTTC.

J is TRBJ1-1 and V is TRBV11-3; 10 bases line up with TRBD1. This CDR3 has 15 amino acids. Germline V gene sequence: CDR1 SGHNT, CDR2 YENEEA. V dropped 6 bases and J dropped 5; count of bases not matched to a gene: 9. The DNA of the CDR3 is TGTGCCAGCAGTTCCGGACAGGGGGAGTATACTGAAGCTTTCTTT. This sequence encodes CASSSGQGEYTEAFF.

The chain combines TRBV7-2 with TRBJ2-4, with TRBD2 matching over 11 bases. Germline-derived CDR1 and CDR2 are SGHTA and FQGNSA. This CDR3 is 16 amino acids long. With V trimmed by 0 bases and J by 7 bases, 5 bases remained unmatched. This CDR3 reads CASSLASVAGGNIQYF. CDR3 nucleotide sequence: TGTGCCAGCAGCTTAGCGTCGGTAGCGGGGGGGAACATTCAGTACTTC.

The V and J genes are TRBV11-2 and TRBJ2-2; D uncertain. Germline V gene sequence: CDR1 SGHAT, CDR2 FQNNGV. The CDR3 covers 14 residues. Trimming shortened V by 6 bases and J by 6 bases, and 14 bases separated the two germline ends. In nucleotides, the CDR3 is TGTGCCAGCAGTCCGGCGCGAGGCGCCGGGGAGCTGTTTTTT. Encoded protein: CASSPARGAGELFF.

The rearrangement uses TRBV5-4 and TRBJ1-6, with 8 bases identical to TRBD1. This CDR3 has 15 amino acids. CDR1 is SGHNT, CDR2 YYREEE, per germline (reference sequence). The V segment lost 3 bases and the J segment 8 bases; nucleotides outside the gene matches: 7. CDR3 protein: CASSSGQGPDSPLHF. As DNA, the CDR3 is TGTGCCAGCAGCTCAGGACAGGGTCCGGATTCACCCCTCCACTTT.

This rearrangement joins TRBV4-1 to TRBJ2-3; TRBD2 matches at 9 bases. The CDR3 loop spans 16 amino acids. Germline CDR1 is MGHRA and CDR2 is YSYEKL. V shed 0 bases, J shed 4 bases, and the junction held 5 bases outside the gene matches. This chain's CDR3 is CASSQDWGLAADTQYF. In nucleotides, the CDR3 is TGCGCCAGCAGCCAAGATTGGGGACTAGCCGCAGATACGCAGTATTTT.

The rearrangement links TRBV28 to TRBJ2-2; TRBD2 aligns across 9 bases. V was clipped by 8 bases and J by 6 bases; unmatched bases: 13. CDR3 size: 16 residues. Germline V CDR1 and CDR2: MDHEN, SYDVKM. CDR3 in amino acids: CASVAVAGVLSGELFF. DNA of the CDR3: TGTGCCAGCGTGGCGGTAGCGGGAGTGTTGTCCGGGGAGCTGTTTTTT. The full variable domain, in which reference TRBV28 and TRBJ2-2 provide the parts outside the CDR3, is DVKVTQSSRYLVKRTGEKVFLECVQDMDHENMFWYRQDPGLGLRLIYFSYDVKMKEKGDIPEGYSVSREKKERFSLILESASTNQTSMYLCASVAVAGVLSGELFFGEGSRLTVL.

V is TRBV5-4 and J is TRBJ2-7; the match to TRBD2 covers 8 bases. The CDR3 consists of 13 residues. The ends lost 2 bases at V and 6 bases at J; junction bases unmatched: 4. CDR1 is SGHNT, CDR2 YYREEE, per germline (reference sequence). The CDR3 bases are TGTGCCAGCAGCTTTAGCGGGGTTGGCGAGCAGTACTTC. Its translation: CASSFSGVGEQYF. Full variable domain (rest looked up from reference TRBV5-4 and TRBJ2-7): ETGVTQSPTHLIKTRGQQVTLRCSSQSGHNTVSWYQQALGQGPQFIFQYYREEENGRGNFPPRFSGLQFPNYSSELNVNALELDDSALYLCASSFSGVGEQYFGPGTRLTVT.

The V call is TRBV5-3, the J call TRBJ2-3; 9 nucleotides align to TRBD1. TRBV5-3 carries the ORF label, with uncertain function. Germline trimming cut 2 bases from V and 7 bases from J; bases unmatched to any gene: 5. The CDR3 covers 14 residues. Here the CDR3 reads CARSLGQGTHTQYF. DNA of the CDR3: TGTGCCAGAAGCTTAGGACAGGGGACTCATACGCAGTATTTT.

V gene TRBV7-8 combines with J gene TRBJ2-5; no clear D. CDR1 is SGHVS, CDR2 FQNEAQ, per germline. V lost 5 bases, J lost 2 bases, and 9 bases lay in between. The CDR3 is 13 amino acids. DNA for the CDR3: TGTGCCAGCAGCCCCCCCAGGCAAGAGACCCAGTACTTC. Amino acids: CASSPPRQETQYF.

The chain has TRBV28 and TRBJ1-5; D might be TRBD1 (5 bases). CDR1 and CDR2 from the germline V gene are MDHEN and SYDVKM. The CDR3 covers 15 residues. Trimming pared 6 bases from V and 7 bases from J, leaving 19 bases between. The CDR3 DNA reads TGTGCCAGCAGGTCCCCCGGGGGAGGGAGCCAGCCCCAGCATTTT. The encoded protein is CASRSPGGGSQPQHF.

This chain joins TRBV20-1 and TRBJ2-6; 9 bases match TRBD1. The CDR3 is 17 residues long. J gave up 1 base and V 3 bases, and 7 bases lay outside the gene matches. Germline CDR1 and CDR2: DFQATT and SNEGSKA (reference sequence). The CDR3 DNA sequence: TGCAGTGCTAGTGGGGGGACAGGGAGATCTGGGGCCAACGTCCTGACTTTC. Its protein is CSASGGTGRSGANVLTF.

This rearrangement joins TRBV4-1 to TRBJ2-3; 9 bases are a match to TRBD1. The CDR3 sequence is 17 residues long. Germline V gene sequence: CDR1 MGHRA, CDR2 YSYEKL. V lost 1 base to trimming and J lost 2 bases; unmatched junction nucleotides: 7. DNA of the CDR3: TGCGCCAGCAGCCAAGTTATAACAGGGGGCTTCACAGATACGCAGTATTTT. Translating gives CASSQVITGGFTDTQYF.